The source of this T cell receptor beta chain is a study of metastatic and nonmetastatic thyroid tumors. Study-wide background: Where malignant and benign thyroid patients were concerned, repertoires were compared across blood and tumor or nodule tissue. Broader study findings: Benign nodules reportedly had significantly lower TCR beta diversity than malignant thyroid tumors in blood and tumor.

The CDR3 covers 17 residues. Trimming removed 2 bases from V and 0 bases from J; junction bases left unmatched: 6. CDR1 MDHEN and CDR2 SYDVKM come from the germline V gene. Patients had received no treatment of any kind before thyroid surgery. TCRdb re-called clones from the PCR reads using MiXCR. The sample has more than 8,500 clones; around 9.9% are singletons. This clone was seen repeatedly, ten times or more. Its antigen is undetermined. With a much larger clone just one base away, this may be a read error. This receptor was taken from a female donor with papillary thyroid cancer or a benign thyroid nodule (not recorded which). Some clones in this sample may be carry-over from other donors' samples. The chain employs TRBV28 and TRBJ2-1; 8 bases agree with TRBD2. The sample consisted of tumor tissue. CDR3 in DNA: TGTGCCAGCAGTTTAGCGGGAGGCCAGGGCTCCTACAATGAGCAGTTCTTC. It translates to CASSLAGGQGSYNEQFF.